This TCR beta chain came from a study of early T cells in non-severe SARS-CoV-2 infection. The wider study: Sequencing used unsorted whole-blood bulk RNA, so chains lack pairing. Study results and limitations: Database matching using VDJdb favored anti-spike CD8 responses, with private and CD4 specificities left missing.

Trimming took 5 bases from V and 4 from J; bases not matched to a gene: 15. The CDR3 extends over 20 amino acids. In germline, CDR1 is MNHEY, CDR2 SMNVEV (reference sequence). TCRdb recomputed calls from the 5' RACE reads with MiXCR, one row per CDR3 protein. The sample yields approximately 79,000 distinct CDR3 sequences, more than 10% seen once. This clonotype was recorded at least ten times. Its antigen is currently unknown. Sequenced sample: whole blood. The sequence derives from an adult who was a healthcare worker with PCR-confirmed SARS-CoV-2 infection or an uninfected control (not recorded which). V is TRBV27 and J is TRBJ2-1; 15 nucleotides match TRBD2. DNA for the CDR3: TGTGCCAGCAGTATACTAACCGGGACTAGCGGGGGGTTAAAATACAATGAGCAGTTCTTC. This gives the protein CASSILTGTSGGLKYNEQFF.